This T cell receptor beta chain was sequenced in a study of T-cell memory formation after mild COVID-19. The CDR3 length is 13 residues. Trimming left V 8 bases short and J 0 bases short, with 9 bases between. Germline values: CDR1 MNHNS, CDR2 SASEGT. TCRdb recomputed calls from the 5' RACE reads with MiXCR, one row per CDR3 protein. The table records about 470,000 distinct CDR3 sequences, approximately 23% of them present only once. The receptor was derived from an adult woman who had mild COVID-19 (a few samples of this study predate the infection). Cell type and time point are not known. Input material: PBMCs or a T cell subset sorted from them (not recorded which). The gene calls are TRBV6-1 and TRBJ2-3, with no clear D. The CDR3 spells CASRLISTDTQYF. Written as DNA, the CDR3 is TGTGCCAGCCGTCTGATTAGCACAGATACGCAGTATTTT.